This T cell receptor beta chain was obtained from a study of blood T cell repertoires in COVID-19. Whole-study context: The origin of the acute and convalescent COVID-19 samples was the United States, Italy and Spain. PBMCs, B-cell-depleted T cells, or T cells provided the cDNA or gDNA that made up the material.

Here immunoSEQ multiplex PCR was the method, and the copy in TCRdb shows in-frame clones only, minus some. In the table there are tens of thousands of clones, more than 75% of which are singletons. Deletions cut 5 bases from V and 0 bases from J, with 5 bases between. Germline CDR1 is LNHDA and CDR2 is SQIVND (reference sequence). This CDR3 has 13 residues. The chain is built from TRBV19 and TRBJ1-5; no reliable D call. The origin of this receptor is a man aged 50 to 60 with active or convalescent COVID-19. Sequenced sample: peripheral blood. The chain's CDR3 is CASSANSNQPQHF. The CDR3 bases are TGTGCCAGTAGTGCGAATAGCAATCAGCCCCAGCATTTT.